Below are 20 T cell receptor beta chains sequenced from a single sample in a study of blood T cells in healthy people across ages. A second about 6 to 12 cycle PCR used barcoded and J-beta primers. Via MiXCR, TCRdb re-called the 5' RACE reads, giving one row per CDR3 protein. The table records about 640,000 distinct CDR3 sequences, approximately 30% of them present only once. Material for sequencing was blood. Every receptor here comes from an elderly woman in good health.

This chain links TRBV12-3 or TRBV12-4 with TRBJ2-1; 10 bases line up with TRBD1. V was pared by 4 bases and J by 5 bases, with 8 bases of the junction left unmatched. The CDR3 runs to 16 residues. Here the CDR3 reads CASSSSGTGENNEQFF. The CDR3, as DNA: TGTGCCAGCAGTTCCTCCGGGACAGGGGAAAACAATGAGCAGTTCTTC.

The table lists this clonotype with many counts. V is TRBV20-1 and J is TRBJ1-6; TRBD1 matches 7 bases. The V and J ends lost 6 bases and 0 bases, in that order; junction bases with no gene match: 8. CDR1 DFQATT and CDR2 SNEGSKA come from the germline V gene (reference sequence). This CDR3 is built from 16 residues. The CDR3 reads CSAPDRRSSYNSPLHF. CDR3 DNA sequence: TGCAGTGCCCCGGACAGGAGGTCCTCCTATAATTCACCCCTCCACTTT.

The chain combines TRBV7-9 with TRBJ1-2, with a weak D call TRBD1 (6 bases). CDR3 length equals 14 residues. The ends were cut back, 0 bases at V and 9 bases at J, with 14 bases in the middle. CDR1 and CDR2 from the germline V gene are SEHNR and FQNEAQ (reference sequence). Written as DNA, the CDR3 is TGTGCCAGCAGCTTAGCGGCAGGGGAGATGCGCTACACCTTC. Its translation is CASSLAAGEMRYTF.

The sample holds many counts of this clonotype. CDR3 DNA sequence: TGTGCCAGCAGCCAACGAGAAGGGCCATACGAGCAGTACTTC. Translating gives CASSQREGPYEQYF. The V call is TRBV4-2, the J call TRBJ2-7; no clear D gene. Germline V gene data show CDR1 as LGHNA and CDR2 as YNFKEQ. Trimming pared 2 bases from V and 4 bases from J, leaving 12 bases between. The CDR3 has 14 residues.

On this clonotype: A much bigger clone sits one base away, suggesting this may be a read error. The chain combines TRBV7-3 with TRBJ2-1, with D hard to call. V lost 1 base and J lost 9, with 16 bases in between. Germline V gene lookup returns CDR1 SGHTA and CDR2 FQGTGA. The CDR3 contains 15 residues. The CDR3 loop reads CASSLRFGPGGEQFF. The DNA of the CDR3 is TGTGCCAGCAGCTTAAGGTTTGGTCCCGGCGGTGAGCAGTTCTTC. The variable domain in full, completed from reference TRBV7-3 and TRBJ2-1, reads GAGVSQTPSNKVTEKGKYVELRCDPISGHTALYWYRQSLGQGPEFLIYFQGTGAADDSGLPNDRFFAVRPEGSVSTLKIQRTERGDSAVYLCASSLRFGPGGEQFFGPGTRLTVL.

This clonotype was recorded a few times. A much larger clone lies a single base off, so this may be a read error. This chain's CDR3 is CASSLAWGQGNEQFF. CDR3 coding DNA: TGCGCCAGCAGCTTGGCGTGGGGACAGGGGAATGAGCAGTTCTTC. V and J are TRBV5-1 and TRBJ2-1; 10 bases align to TRBD1. Germline trimming cut 0 bases from V and 7 bases from J; bases unmatched to any gene: 4. The CDR3 covers 15 residues. Germline CDR1 and CDR2: SGHRS and YFSETQ.

This clonotype was found many times. In DNA, the CDR3 is TGCAGTGCTGACTGGGACAGGGAGACCCAGTACTTC. Amino acid sequence: CSADWDRETQYF. This chain connects TRBV20-1 to TRBJ2-5; TRBD1 agrees at 8 bases. The trim removed 5 bases at V and 5 bases at J, leaving 4 bases unmatched. Germline values: CDR1 DFQATT, CDR2 SNEGSKA (reference sequence). The CDR3 runs to 12 residues.

This clonotype was seen many times. The chain joins TRBV19 to TRBJ2-3; D ambiguous. Germline values: CDR1 LNHDA, CDR2 SQIVND (reference sequence). V was clipped by 5 bases and J by 7 bases, with 13 bases between them. This CDR3 contains 13 residues. As DNA, the CDR3 is TGTGCCAGTAGTGGACCGGACGTACATACGCAGTATTTT. It encodes CASSGPDVHTQYF.

The count of this clonotype is one. The chain combines TRBV24-1 with TRBJ2-2, with a possible D match to TRBD1 (6 bases). The ends were cut back, 7 bases at V and 1 base at J, with 9 bases in the middle. This CDR3 contains 14 residues. Germline assignment: CDR1 KGHDR and CDR2 SFDVKD. The CDR3 loop reads CATSTGLNTGELFF. The CDR3 region has the DNA TGTGCCACCAGCACAGGGTTGAACACCGGGGAGCTGTTTTTT.

There are many counts of this clonotype. This sequence joins TRBV25-1 and TRBJ1-6, with D hard to call. The CDR3 consists of 17 residues. Germline V CDR1 and CDR2: MGHDK, SYGVNS. The V end was cut by 6 bases, the J end by 0 bases, with 15 bases between. The DNA for the CDR3 is TGTGCCAGCAGGGCCCCGGGCCTAAACTCCTATAATTCACCCCTCCACTTT. Translating it yields CASRAPGLNSYNSPLHF.

This clonotype was found many times. The chain links TRBV7-2 to TRBJ1-5, with TRBD1 as a possible D gene (6 bases). The length of the CDR3 is 15 residues. V was pared by 2 bases and J by 0 bases, with 8 bases between. Germline assignment: CDR1 SGHTA and CDR2 FQGNSA. As DNA, the CDR3 is TGTGCCAGCAGCTTACGGACAGATAGCAATCAGCCCCAGCATTTT. As protein: CASSLRTDSNQPQHF.

This clonotype was counted at least ten times. This chain joins TRBV20-1 and TRBJ2-5; D unclear. Germline V gene data show CDR1 as DFQATT and CDR2 as SNEGSKA (reference sequence). The CDR3 runs to 13 residues. Trimming took off 0 bases at V and 5 bases at J, with 10 bases between the two ends. CDR3 residues: CSARDLGRETQYF. CDR3 DNA: TGCAGTGCTAGAGATCTAGGGCGGGAGACCCAGTACTTC.

This clonotype was counted many times. Here the CDR3 reads CASSPSFGSSYEQYF. As DNA, the CDR3 is TGTGCCAGCAGCCCCTCGTTCGGGAGCTCCTACGAGCAGTACTTC. The genes are TRBV25-1 and TRBJ2-7, with a possible D match to TRBD2 (6 bases). The CDR3 length is 15 residues. Trimming cost V 6 bases and J 0 bases, with 15 bases left between them. Germline values: CDR1 MGHDK, CDR2 SYGVNS.

There are many counts of this clonotype. The rearrangement links TRBV10-3 to TRBJ1-1; the D is unclear. V dropped 1 base and J dropped 5 bases, with 8 bases sitting between them. CDR1 is ENHRY, CDR2 SYGVKD, per germline. The CDR3 has 13 residues. CDR3 in DNA: TGTGCCATCAGTGAGTTAGGTAATACTGAAGCTTTCTTT. Translated: CAISELGNTEAFF.

About this clonotype: A read error is possible here, since a much larger clone lies one base away. The chain carries TRBV6-2 or TRBV6-3 and TRBJ2-1; D is perhaps TRBD1 (6 bases). V was cut by 2 bases and J by 10 bases, with 24 bases left in between. CDR1 and CDR2 (germline): MNHEY, SVGEGT. The CDR3 is made up of 17 amino acids. The CDR3 sequence is CASSYPSGGETSYEQFF. The CDR3 DNA follows: TGTGCCAGCAGTTACCCTTCTGGGGGCGAAACCTCCTACGAGCAGTTCTTC.

This clonotype was seen a few times. The chain has TRBV20-1 and TRBJ1-3; D remains ambiguous. The germline V gene has CDR1 DFQATT and CDR2 SNEGSKA (reference sequence). V was pared by 3 bases and J by 3 bases, with 9 bases between. The CDR3 totals 13 residues. The CDR3 DNA is TGCAGTGCTAGCCCTCCTTATGGAAACACCATATATTTT. It encodes CSASPPYGNTIYF.

As regards this clonotype: Possible read error: a much larger clone is one base away. This chain connects TRBV6-5 to TRBJ2-4; 7 bases map to TRBD1. The CDR3 totals 13 residues. Trimming removed 8 bases from V and 10 bases from J; junction bases left unmatched: 11. Germline V gene sequence: CDR1 MNHEY, CDR2 SVGAGI. The CDR3 DNA follows: TGTGCCAGCCTCGACAGGGCCTGGAGGATTCAGTACTTC. Protein: CASLDRAWRIQYF.

This clonotype was seen ten or more times. The chain carries TRBV5-1 and TRBJ2-6, with D possibly matching TRBD1 (6 bases). CDR3 length: 15 residues. Between the trimmed V and J ends, which lost 4 bases and 2 bases, there was a span of 10 bases. Looked up from germline, CDR1 is SGHRS and CDR2 is YFSETQ. The CDR3 nucleotides read TGCGCCAGCAGCCCCAGGGGACCTGGGGCCAACGTCCTGACTTTC. This sequence encodes CASSPRGPGANVLTF.

The chain recombines TRBV6-5 with TRBJ1-1; D gene unclear. V lost 0 bases, J lost 7 bases, and 12 bases lay in between. Germline loops: CDR1 MNHEY, CDR2 SVGAGI. The CDR3 spans 14 residues. The chain's CDR3 is CASSYSRVWVEAFF. For the CDR3, the DNA is TGTGCCAGCAGTTACTCGCGGGTGTGGGTTGAAGCTTTCTTT.

As to this clonotype: The conserved closing phenylalanine or tryptophan is absent in this CDR3, likely reflecting a read error. This chain joins TRBV5-1 and TRBJ1-1; tentatively, D is TRBD1 (6 bases). V was clipped by 2 bases and J by 1 base, with 15 bases between them. Germline lookup yields CDR1 SGHRS and CDR2 YFSETQ. CDR3 size: 16 residues. The CDR3, as DNA: TGCGCCAGCAGCTTTGGGGACACCACAAGGAACACTGAAGCTTTCGTT. Protein sequence: CASSFGDTTRNTEAFV.